Below, 7 T cell receptor beta chains from the same sample are listed, as sequenced in a study of OX40 agonist ivuxolimab in advanced cancers. Sequencing used immunoSEQ multiplex PCR; TCRdb keeps in-frame clones, though not all of them. The sample gives 55,000 to 85,000 clones, roughly 85% of which show up once; around 2.8% is in the top ten. This material consisted of CD4+ or CD8+ T cells sorted from blood, taken in a trial of the OX40 agonist ivuxolimab. The receptors originated from an adult with an advanced solid tumor such as melanoma, head and neck, liver or kidney cancer.

This chain connects TRBV27 to TRBJ1-5, with 11 bases lining up with TRBD1. The CDR3 consists of 14 residues. CDR1 MNHEY and CDR2 SMNVEV come from the germline V gene (reference sequence). V gave up 5 bases and J gave up 5 bases; unmatched junction bases: 2. The chain's CDR3 is CASSRDRGDQPQHF. The CDR3 DNA follows: TGTGCCAGCAGTAGGGACAGGGGGGATCAGCCCCAGCATTTT.

The rearrangement links TRBV11-1 to TRBJ1-2; D is uncertain. Per the germline V gene, CDR1 is SGHAT and CDR2 is FQDESV (reference sequence). This CDR3 is built from 13 residues. V was cut by 1 base and J by 2 bases, with 5 bases left in between. The CDR3 loop is CASSLGRNYGYTF. CDR3 sequence (DNA): TGTGCCAGCAGCTTAGGACGGAACTATGGCTACACCTTC.

The chain is built from TRBV7-2 and TRBJ1-1, with D possibly matching TRBD1 (6 bases). The germline CDR1 and CDR2 sequences are SGHTA and FQGNSA. V dropped 1 base and J dropped 1 base, with 10 bases sitting between them. The CDR3 has 15 amino acids. As DNA, the CDR3 is TGTGCCAGCAGCTTAGAGGGGGATGCGAACACTGAAGCTTTCTTT. This codes for CASSLEGDANTEAFF.

The rearrangement joins TRBV7-9 to TRBJ1-4; D is undetermined. The CDR3 sequence is 12 residues long. Trimming took 5 bases from V and 5 from J, leaving 6 bases between them. The germline gives CDR1 SEHNR, CDR2 FQNEAQ (reference sequence). The CDR3 region is CASSRRNEKLFF. The CDR3 DNA reads TGTGCCAGCAGCCGAAGGAATGAAAAACTGTTTTTT.

The gene calls are TRBV9 and TRBJ2-2, with D hard to call. This CDR3 has 12 amino acids. V gave up 4 bases and J gave up 10 bases, with 11 bases separating them. Looked up from germline, CDR1 is SGDLS and CDR2 is YYNGEE. The CDR3 DNA sequence: TGTGCCAGCAGCCCACTTGGGGAGGAGCTGTTTTTT. As protein: CASSPLGEELFF.

The V gene is TRBV4-2, the J gene TRBJ1-5; D is undetermined. From germline, CDR1 is LGHNA and CDR2 YNFKEQ. CDR3 length equals 15 residues. The germline V and J ends were trimmed by 4 bases and 1 base, with 11 bases remaining between them. In DNA form, the CDR3 reads TGTGCCAGCAGCCCATTTGCCGCGAGCAATCAGCCCCAGCATTTT. Protein: CASSPFAASNQPQHF.

The gene calls are TRBV9 and TRBJ1-6; D remains unclear. The CDR3 spans 15 residues. V shed 1 base and J shed 8 bases, with 13 bases lying between them. CDR1 is SGDLS and CDR2 is YYNGEE in the germline V gene. The DNA for the CDR3 is TGTGCCAGCAGCGTACAGGACTCGGGATATTCACCCCTCCACTTT. Amino acid sequence: CASSVQDSGYSPLHF.